This T cell receptor beta chain derives from a study of cytomegalovirus exposure and HLA in healthy donors (dated by TCRdb to about 2017). Concerning the study at large: An earlier analysis of approximately 640 of the donors reported roughly 300 Gb of sequence data and some 120 million unique TCR beta sequences from about 200 million T cells. An earlier analysis of around 580 of the donors used high-throughput TCR beta sequencing to judge whether each TCR beta V gene segment behaved as functional or pseudogenic. The number of donors typed differed by locus, with roughly 620-630 for A, B, C, DRB1 and DQB1, around 560 for DQA1, over 600 for DPA1, and around 450 for DPB1. HLA typing included class I and class II loci at four-digit resolution. Donor age, sex, ethnicity and CMV serostatus were collected together with the repertoire data. About 300 gigabases of sequencing data and 70 million to 100 million unique TCR sequences were included in an early release covering about 620 HLA-typed donors. The T cell repertoires of several hundred subjects were profiled by immunosequencing and related to cytomegalovirus serostatus. The genetic ancestry cluster associated with self-reported Caucasian donors included over 80% of the roughly 390 genotyped donors. Among about 400 genotyped donors of the cohort, an average of roughly 230,000 unique TCR beta nucleotide sequences was sequenced per donor, of which about 20% were non-productive. All discovery cohort repertoires had been generated using a single sequencing platform. In a later genetic analysis, genome-wide SNP genotypes for about three fifths of the roughly 670 donors were used, and that subset was treated as a discovery cohort. A later analysis re-analyzed previously published TCR beta repertoires from roughly 690 donors and added high-resolution HLA genotyping to study TCR occurrence patterns. The later analysis used no new phenotypic data to find candidate immune exposures, relying instead on TCR beta sequences and their occurrence across donors. The aim of the study was to test whether cataloging public T cell receptors could identify signatures of past pathogen exposure. A separate validation cohort of approximately 130 different subjects was used in addition to the approximately 670-subject first cohort. The study combined high-throughput TCR immunosequencing, statistical association of individual TCRs with disease status, and machine learning to predict cytomegalovirus infection status. Roughly five DR-DQ haplotypes were treated as single units for association and clustering because of strong linkage in the cohort. What the study reported, not specific to this receptor: A later analysis reported that several top co-occurrence clusters appeared linked to parvovirus B19, influenza, CMV and Epstein-Barr virus. When HLA alleles, especially DR and DQ, strongly co-occurred, TCR associations were difficult to assign to individual alleles. A later analysis associated 16,951 TCR beta sequences with specific HLA alleles at a false discovery rate of 0.05. A group of highly shared sequence variants was considered likely to be a technical artifact of the sequencing pipeline. A later analysis found that HLA-associated TCR beta chains were more clonally expanded and had lower generation probabilities than equally common non-associated chains. In a later genetic analysis, a missense DCLRE1C variant was associated with V-gene and J-gene trimming of TCR beta chains, and the association was replicated in an independent cohort. Most TCR sequences were seen in very few donors, while some public TCRs were found in many individuals. A few of the identified cytomegalovirus-associated TCR beta chains were confirmed in vitro to be specific for cytomegalovirus antigens. In both the original and validation cohorts, the classifier was reported to diagnose cytomegalovirus status with high specificity and sensitivity. Linkage disequilibrium might explain the correlated functional status among segregating V segments, but an unknown experimental factor could not be excluded. Only TCR beta chains were sequenced in this cohort, and the absence of alpha or paired-chain data limited detectable features. According to a later genetic analysis, donors in an Asian-associated ancestry cluster had fewer N-insertions in productive TCRs than the approximately 670-donor mean. A later analysis found that most CMV-associated TCR beta chains appeared HLA-restricted, with HLA associations seemingly driven largely by CMV exposure. According to the authors, the approach could potentially be generalized to other disease states and immunological phenotypes. The earlier analysis of 587 of the donors excluded about 16 rarely observed V segments, including chromosome 9 orphons, because counts were too low. The only immune exposure information available for the cohort was CMV serostatus. A total of roughly 160 TCR beta chains were listed by the study as associated with cytomegalovirus. Presence/absence analyses assumed roughly uniform sequencing depth across donors, an assumption that may not hold. A further reported finding was that TCR beta sequences accurately predicted the HLA-A and HLA-B alleles for most subjects in the first cohort. Because some donors lacked HLA typing at each locus, the association tests relied only on the typed subset. In a later analysis, TCR association rates were found to vary across HLA loci, with the most associated TCRs seen for DRB1 alleles and the fewest for HLA-C alleles. Some IMGT-functional V segments, including TRBV6-2 and TRBV6-3, could not be distinguished by the 87-base-pair reads and were therefore excluded. In an earlier analysis of approximately 590 of the donors, most TCR beta V segments were observed in productive rearrangements about 87% or about 30% of the time, broadly matching IMGT annotations.

The cohort consisted of fewer than 700 healthy bone marrow donors. At the time of sampling, every cohort member was nominally healthy, though immune exposures that went unrecorded were likely present. The donor tested CMV seronegative, placing the donor among the approximately 360 seronegative members of the cohort. A peripheral blood sample was collected from each donor, and TCR beta sequencing was performed on peripheral blood mononuclear cells. The Qiagen DNeasy Blood Extraction Kit was used to extract genomic DNA from the blood cell samples. With regard to this clone: Which antigen it targets is not known. One base away there is no much larger clone; base qualities are not given.

Taken from the germline V gene (reference sequence), the CDR1 and CDR2 loops are SEHNR and FQNEAQ. V is cut by 5 bases and J by 4 bases, and the space between the germline ends is 18 bases. The CDR3, from cysteine to phenylalanine, totals 15 residues. Of the read, only the CDR3 DNA is kept; its 45 bases are in frame from base 1. The library was built by means of the immunoSEQ multiplex PCR assay. The multiplex PCR relied on a mix of 60 forward primers for TCR Vbeta segments and 13 reverse primers for TCR Jbeta segments. The CDR3 region of rearranged TCR beta genes was amplified from genomic DNA with a multiplex PCR assay. The Illumina HiSeq System was used to sequence the amplified TCR beta libraries as 87-base-pair reads. Per the source publication's procedure: In a later analysis, tens of millions of unique TCR beta chains were counted across the 500 to 700 repertoires, and around 11 million of these chains were shared by at least two donors. To remove PCR and sequencing errors, raw reads were error-corrected and collapsed into unique sequences using a nearest-neighbor algorithm that merged closely related sequences. Alignment of CDR3 sequences to IMGT reference sequences was used to assign V, D and J gene segments. For a sequence to be retained, a match of at least six nucleotides was required to both a V gene segment and a J gene segment. A rearrangement was called productive if the CDR3 had no stop codons and remained in frame with V and J, and every other rearrangement was called non-productive. Following IMGT convention, CDR3 was defined as the stretch from the second conserved V-encoded cysteine up to the conserved J-encoded phenylalanine. The earlier analysis of more than 450 of the donors excluded sequences that lacked an unambiguous match to a single V gene segment. An earlier analysis of almost 600 of the donors classified V segments as functional when productive rearrangements were above 56.7% and as segregating when the standard deviation between donors was above 5%. A statistical classification framework was developed to diagnose cytomegalovirus status using the catalog of TCR beta chain sequences. V and J gene assignment, in a later analysis, came from comparing TCR nucleotide sequences with IMGT/GENE-DB human TR gene sequences. A later analysis assigned CDR3 sequences and most-parsimonious VDJ recombination scenarios with the TCRdist pipeline. In a later analysis, every TCR beta chain was defined by the combination of its CDR3 amino acid sequence and its V-gene family, and reads without a unique V-gene family were dropped. In a later analysis, 450 to 600 highly shared, low-generation-probability nucleotide sequences were removed to address suspected cross-contamination and a sequencing artifact. A later analysis calculated a clonal expansion index for each public chain from normalized within-repertoire ranks of inferred template counts. In a later analysis, generation probabilities were computed with a VDJ recombination model fitted to out-of-frame rearrangements, and the resulting probabilities were checked against IGoR. A later analysis scored TCR-TCR, TCR-HLA and TCR-CMV co-occurrence with hypergeometric tests, applying a repertoire-size bias correction to TCR pairs. In a later analysis, false discovery rates were estimated by permuting HLA or CMV assignments 20 times. A later analysis grouped co-occurring TCRs with DBSCAN, adding TCRdist sequence similarity when clustering within HLA-allele-positive subsets. Co-occurrence clustering excluded repertoires with fewer than 30,000 or more than 120,000 public chains, plus five with anomalous nucleotide sharing. Not all clones reach the TCRdb copy of this immuneACCESS table, which keeps in-frame sequences only. Checked studies attribute under half of the gap to unresolved V genes and leave the rest unexplained. Clone size and the V and J calls come from that table; the DNA yielded D and trimming. The sample table contains some 180,000 clones; only one count was recorded for 75% to 90% of them. The top ten hold around 0.99% of the sample.

This chain is built from TRBV7-9 and TRBJ2-7; D gene: possibly TRBD1, on 5 matching bases. The receptor was isolated from a boy between 2 and 10 years old in good health and CMV-seronegative. What was sequenced was PBMCs. The encoded CDR3 is CASSEPRKGVYEQYF. The nucleotides are TGTGCCAGCAGCGAACCGAGAAAAGGGGTTTACGAGCAGTACTTC.